Listed here are 7 T cell receptor beta chains from one sample, sequenced in a study of control samples from healthy donors and cancer patients. Some clones are missing from TCRdb's copy, which holds only in-frame ones; the method was immunoSEQ multiplex PCR. The table shows roughly 190,000 clones, with approximately 90% occurring only once. Material: blood. These receptors all come from a man aged 30-40 years in good health.

This chain uses TRBV4-2 with TRBJ1-4, with D possibly matching TRBD1 (5 bases). The CDR3 consists of 17 residues. CDR1 is LGHNA and CDR2 is YNFKEQ in the germline V gene. The V and J ends lost 3 bases and 0 bases respectively, with 14 bases between them. The chain's CDR3 is CASSQEGARATNEKLFF. The CDR3 nucleotides read TGTGCCAGCAGCCAGGAAGGGGCGAGGGCAACTAATGAAAAACTGTTTTTT.

The CDR3 coding sequence is TGTGCCAGCAGCCCGCTCGACAAAAACATTCAGTACTTC. Its translation: CASSPLDKNIQYF. The rearrangement uses TRBV5-5 and TRBJ2-4; D unclear. Trimming cost V 4 bases and J 3 bases, with 8 bases left between them. This CDR3 is 13 amino acids long. The germline V gene has CDR1 SGHKS and CDR2 YYEKEE (reference sequence).

The rearrangement joins TRBV6-1 to TRBJ1-5, with 9 bases aligning to TRBD1. Germline CDR1 is MNHNS and CDR2 is SASEGT. The junction had 8 bases not matched to a gene; V was cut back by 4 bases and J by 1 base. The CDR3 is made up of 17 amino acids. Here the CDR3 DNA reads TGTGCCAGCAGTGGAACAGGGGGCGTTTGGAGCAATCAGCCCCAGCATTTT. Protein: CASSGTGGVWSNQPQHF.

The chain is built from TRBV3-1 (or the pseudogene TRBV3-2) and TRBJ2-1; 7 bases are shared with TRBD2. The germline CDR1 and CDR2 sequences are LGHDT and YNNKEL (reference sequence). The J segment lost 6 bases and the V segment lost 1 base, leaving 3 bases of the junction unmatched. CDR3 length equals 14 residues. As DNA, the CDR3 is TGTGCCAGCAGCCAAGCCTGGGGGGGCAATGAGCAGTTCTTC. This encodes CASSQAWGGNEQFF.

The chain links TRBV3-1 (or the pseudogene TRBV3-2) to TRBJ2-2; 11 bases match TRBD1. CDR1 is LGHDT and CDR2 is YNNKEL in the germline V gene (reference sequence). V was clipped by 6 bases and J by 6 bases; unmatched bases: 6. The CDR3 extends over 15 amino acids. Here the CDR3 DNA reads TGTGCCAGCAGACCTCGGGACAGGGGGGCCGGGGAGCTGTTTTTT. It translates to CASRPRDRGAGELFF.

This rearrangement joins TRBV30 to TRBJ2-1; TRBD2 is a possible D gene (5 bases). The germline V gene encodes CDR1 GTSNPN and CDR2 SVGIG (reference sequence). With 0 bases removed from V and 10 bases from J, the gap between germline ends came to 10 bases. The CDR3 extends over 12 amino acids. The CDR3: CAWSVPGGEQFF. DNA for the CDR3: TGTGCCTGGAGTGTACCCGGAGGAGAGCAGTTCTTC. The full variable domain, its missing parts supplied by reference TRBV30 and TRBJ2-1, is SQTIHQWPATLVQPVGSPLSLECTVEGTSNPNLYWYRQAAGRGLQLLFYSVGIGQISSEVPQNLSASRPQDRQFILSSKKLLLSDSGFYLCAWSVPGGEQFFGPGTRLTVL.

The J gene is TRBJ2-3, the V gene TRBV19; 8 nucleotides match TRBD2. V was clipped by 2 bases and J by 7 bases; unmatched bases: 14. The V gene's germline CDR1 is LNHDA and CDR2 SQIVND (reference sequence). CDR3 length: 17 residues. The DNA for the CDR3 is TGTGCCAGTAGTATACCCAGGGCGGGGGGCGCATCGAATACGCAGTATTTT. It codes for CASSIPRAGGASNTQYF. The full variable domain, completed using reference TRBV19 and TRBJ2-3, is DGGITQSPKYLFRKEGQNVTLSCEQNLNHDAMYWYRQDPGQGLRLIYYSQIVNDFQKGDIAEGYSVSREKKESFPLTVTSAQKNPTAFYLCASSIPRAGGASNTQYFGPGTRLTVL.